The T cell receptor beta chain described here comes from a study of T-cell reconstitution after alpha-beta-depleted transplantation in children. The study's findings and limits: Among T cells one year after transplant, newly produced cells accounted for most counts and diversity. Elevated TCRbeta diversity at day 60 was traced, in some patients, to surviving recipient T cells and thymic progenitors. Reported findings indicate that, about two months after transplant, alpha-beta T cells came from several hundred expanded clones, which were derived from non-depleted graft cells.

This clonotype was detected only a few times. Its antigen is currently unknown. Unique molecular identifiers were incorporated when the TCRbeta library was constructed. TCRdb itself ran the PCR reads through MiXCR, one entry per CDR3 protein. The sample has a few hundred thousand distinct CDR3 sequences; 6% to 10% are singletons. The sequence came from a female patient between 2 and 15 years old who had a stem cell transplant for Fanconi anemia, so the T cells may come from the graft donor. Here the sequenced sample was peripheral blood, taken 360 days after TCRalphabeta/CD19-depleted stem cell transplant.

The CDR3 sequence is CASSTATGFYGYTF. The CDR3 coding sequence is TGTGCCAGCAGCACCGCTACAGGATTCTATGGCTACACCTTC. J is TRBJ1-2 and V is TRBV28; D is possibly TRBD1 (5 bases). CDR3 length: 14 residues. V dropped 6 bases and J dropped 4 bases, with 15 bases sitting between them. Germline V gene lookup returns CDR1 MDHEN and CDR2 SYDVKM.